This TCR beta chain was identified in a study of blood T cell repertoires in COVID-19. Study details: T cells, B-cell-depleted T cells, or PBMCs supplied cDNA or gDNA.

J was trimmed by 1 base and V by 4 bases; bases with no gene match: 5. The CDR3 is 15 residues long. The germline V gene has CDR1 SGDLS and CDR2 YYNGEE. Participants spanned ages about 18 to 100 years and resided in 20 to 30 US areas. Symptom resolution, clearance, or two negative PCRs marked the recovered donors of Cohort 3. Original analysis: Amplified reference gene primers provided the basis for estimating nucleated cell counts. The data were produced by immunoSEQ multiplex PCR, yet TCRdb's version contains in-frame clones alone and is incomplete. That table furnishes V, J and clone size, whereas the DNA furnished D and trimming. This table has approximately 210,000 clones, 89% appearing once.

Source material: PBMCs or T cells enriched from blood (not recorded which). This TCR came from a woman aged 18-35 years who had recovered from COVID-19. V is TRBV9 and J is TRBJ1-1; 9 bases align to TRBD1. The CDR3 sequence is CASSSGTGKNTEAFF. The CDR3 DNA is TGTGCCAGCAGCTCCGGGACAGGGAAGAACACTGAAGCTTTCTTT.